The entry below gives a single TCR beta chain sequence along with its context. TCRdb reprocessed the 5' RACE reads via MiXCR and lists one record per CDR3 protein. The table includes approximately 350,000 distinct CDR3 sequences, roughly 12% detected once. The source of the sample is a study of identical twins. The trim removed 7 bases at V and 2 bases at J, leaving 4 bases unmatched. Germline CDR1 reads SNHLY; CDR2 reads FYNNEI. The CDR3 is made up of 15 amino acids. These data also featured in a second study, about yellow fever vaccine responses in identical twins. That paper notes: As reported, the vaccine T cell response of twins seemed partly convergent and partly personalized.

This TCR came from a woman younger than 35 in good health. Sequenced input: CD8+ T cells sorted from blood. V gene TRBV2 combines with J gene TRBJ2-7; 14 bases align to TRBD2. The CDR3 here is CASMGLAGVTYEQYF. Written as DNA, the CDR3 is TGTGCCAGCATGGGACTAGCGGGAGTCACCTACGAGCAGTACTTC.